This TCR beta chain was observed in a study of T cell responses to AZD1222 COVID-19 vaccine. The data were produced by immunoSEQ multiplex PCR, yet TCRdb's version contains in-frame clones alone and is incomplete. The sample holds 150,000 to 190,000 clones, 90% seen once. Comment on this clone: Its antigen is not identified.

CDR3 size: 14 residues. V lost 3 bases, J lost 3 bases, and 11 bases lay in between. CDR1 and CDR2 (germline): LNHNV, YYDKDF (reference sequence). Study-level results: Sampling that yielded the repertoires occurred only after the peak T cell response. Donors were largely white British and mainly female; clonal diversity was possibly underestimated.

The origin of this receptor is an adult who received the AZD1222 COVID-19 vaccine. Source: peripheral blood, taken 28 days after the second AZD1222 dose. This chain joins TRBV15 and TRBJ1-1; D is uncertain. The CDR3 coding sequence is TGTGCCACCAGCAGTGGCGGCCTGCACACTGAAGCTTTCTTT. It translates to CATSSGGLHTEAFF.